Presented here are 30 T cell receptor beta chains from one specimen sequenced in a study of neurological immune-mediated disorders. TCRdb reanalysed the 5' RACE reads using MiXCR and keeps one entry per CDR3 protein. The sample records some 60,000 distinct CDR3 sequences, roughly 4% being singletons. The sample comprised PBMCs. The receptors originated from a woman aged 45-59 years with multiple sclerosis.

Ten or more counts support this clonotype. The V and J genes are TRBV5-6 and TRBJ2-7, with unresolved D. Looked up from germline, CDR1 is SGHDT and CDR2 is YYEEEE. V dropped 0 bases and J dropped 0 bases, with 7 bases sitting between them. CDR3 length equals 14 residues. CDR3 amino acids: CASSLGMNSYEQYF. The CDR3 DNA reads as TGTGCCAGCAGCTTGGGGATGAACTCCTACGAGCAGTACTTC.

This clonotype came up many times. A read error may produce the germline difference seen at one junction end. The CDR3 region is CASSLNAGGKEKLFF. In DNA form, the CDR3 reads TGTGCTAGCAGCTTAAACGCAGGGGGAAAGGAAAAACTGTTTTTT. The chain recombines TRBV7-7 with TRBJ1-4, with 7 bases that match TRBD1. This CDR3 comprises 15 residues. Germline-derived CDR1 and CDR2 are SSHAT and FNYEAQ (reference sequence).

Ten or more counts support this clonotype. CDR3 nucleotide sequence: TGTGCCAGCAGCCATCCTTACTTAACTCGGGACAATGAGCAGTTCTTC. Translated: CASSHPYLTRDNEQFF. The rearrangement links TRBV4-2 to TRBJ2-1, with unresolved D. Trimming took 3 bases from V and 5 from J, leaving 17 bases between them. This CDR3 spans 16 amino acids. Germline-derived CDR1 and CDR2 are LGHNA and YNFKEQ.

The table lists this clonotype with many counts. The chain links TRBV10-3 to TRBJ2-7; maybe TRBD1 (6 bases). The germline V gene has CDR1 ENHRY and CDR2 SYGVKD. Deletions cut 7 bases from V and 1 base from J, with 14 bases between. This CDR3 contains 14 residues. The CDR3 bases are TGTGCCATCAATCCAGGGGCCAGGTCCTACGAGCAGTACTTC. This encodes CAINPGARSYEQYF.

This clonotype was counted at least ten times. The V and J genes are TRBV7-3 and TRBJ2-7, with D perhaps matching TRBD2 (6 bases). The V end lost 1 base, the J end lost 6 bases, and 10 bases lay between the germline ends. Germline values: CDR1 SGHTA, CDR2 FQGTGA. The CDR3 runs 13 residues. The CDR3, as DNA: TGTGCCAGCAGCTTAAACGCGGGGCTCGAGCAGTACTTC. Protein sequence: CASSLNAGLEQYF.

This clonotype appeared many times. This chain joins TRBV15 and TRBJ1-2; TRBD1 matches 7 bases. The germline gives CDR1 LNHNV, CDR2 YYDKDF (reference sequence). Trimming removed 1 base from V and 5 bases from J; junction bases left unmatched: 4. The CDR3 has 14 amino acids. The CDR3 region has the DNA TGTGCCACCAGCAGAGGGGAGGGGGCGTATGGCTACACCTTC. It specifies CATSRGEGAYGYTF. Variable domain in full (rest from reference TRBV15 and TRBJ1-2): DAMVIQNPRYQVTQFGKPVTLSCSQTLNHNVMYWYQQKSSQAPKLLFHYYDKDFNNEADTPDNFQSRRPNTSFCFLDIRSPGLGDTAMYLCATSRGEGAYGYTFGSGTRLTVV.

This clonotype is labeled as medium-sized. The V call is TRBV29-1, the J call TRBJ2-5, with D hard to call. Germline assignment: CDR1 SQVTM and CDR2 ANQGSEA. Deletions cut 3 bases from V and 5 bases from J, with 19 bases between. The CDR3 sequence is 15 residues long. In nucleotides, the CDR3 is TGCAGCGTTGAGGAGTTGTCTACCTCTGCTGAGACCCAGTACTTC. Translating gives CSVEELSTSAETQYF.

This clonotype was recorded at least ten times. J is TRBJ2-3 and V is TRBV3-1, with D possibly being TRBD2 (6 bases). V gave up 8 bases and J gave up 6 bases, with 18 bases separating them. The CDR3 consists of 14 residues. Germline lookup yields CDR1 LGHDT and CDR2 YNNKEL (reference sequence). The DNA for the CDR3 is TGTGCCAGCGGCACTAGCTCAGCTGGGGATACGCAGTATTTT. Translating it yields CASGTSSAGDTQYF.

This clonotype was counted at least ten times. The CDR3 loop reads CSAIRQAAGYEQYF. For the CDR3, the DNA is TGCAGTGCTATCCGACAAGCAGCGGGATACGAGCAGTACTTC. The chain joins TRBV20-1 to TRBJ2-7, with 7 bases aligning to TRBD2. CDR3 length: 14 residues. Germline loops: CDR1 DFQATT, CDR2 SNEGSKA (reference sequence). V lost 4 bases, J lost 4 bases, and 10 bases stayed unmatched.

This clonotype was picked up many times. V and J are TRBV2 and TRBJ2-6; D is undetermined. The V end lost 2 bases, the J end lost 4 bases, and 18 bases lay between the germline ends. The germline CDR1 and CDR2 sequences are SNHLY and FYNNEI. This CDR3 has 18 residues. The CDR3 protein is CASSEFTAFIVGANVLTF. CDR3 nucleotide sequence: TGTGCCAGCAGTGAATTTACAGCCTTCATCGTCGGGGCCAACGTCCTGACTTTC. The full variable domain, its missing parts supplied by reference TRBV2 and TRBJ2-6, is EPEVTQTPSHQVTQMGQEVILRCVPISNHLYFYWYRQILGQKVEFLVSFYNNEISEKSEIFDDQFSVERPDGSNFTLKIRSTKLEDSAMYFCASSEFTAFIVGANVLTFGAGSRLTVL.

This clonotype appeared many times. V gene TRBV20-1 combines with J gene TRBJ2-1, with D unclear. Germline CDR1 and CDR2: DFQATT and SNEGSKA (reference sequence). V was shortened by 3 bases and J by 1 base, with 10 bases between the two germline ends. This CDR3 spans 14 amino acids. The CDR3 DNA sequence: TGCAGTGCTAGTCCAGCAGGATCCTACAATGAGCAGTTCTTC. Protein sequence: CSASPAGSYNEQFF.

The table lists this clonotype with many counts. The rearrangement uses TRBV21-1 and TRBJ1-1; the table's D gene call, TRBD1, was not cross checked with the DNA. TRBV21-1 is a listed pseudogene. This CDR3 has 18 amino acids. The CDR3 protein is CASSKGATPLNLRAEAFF. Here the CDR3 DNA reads TGTGCCAGCAGCAAAGGGGCGACCCCTCTTAATCTCAGAGCTGAAGCTTTCTTT.

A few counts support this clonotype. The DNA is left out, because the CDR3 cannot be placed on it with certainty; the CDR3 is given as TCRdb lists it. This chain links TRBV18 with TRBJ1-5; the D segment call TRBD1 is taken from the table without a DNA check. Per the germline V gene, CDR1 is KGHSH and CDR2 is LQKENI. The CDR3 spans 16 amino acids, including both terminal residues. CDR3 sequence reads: CASSPSVAGGSQPQNF.

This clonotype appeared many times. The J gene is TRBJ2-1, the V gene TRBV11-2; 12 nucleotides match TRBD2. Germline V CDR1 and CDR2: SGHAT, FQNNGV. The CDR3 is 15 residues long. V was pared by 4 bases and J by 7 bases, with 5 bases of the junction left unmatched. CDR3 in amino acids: CASSSLAGGRNEQFF. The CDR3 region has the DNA TGTGCCAGCAGCTCCCTAGCGGGAGGGCGTAATGAGCAGTTCTTC.

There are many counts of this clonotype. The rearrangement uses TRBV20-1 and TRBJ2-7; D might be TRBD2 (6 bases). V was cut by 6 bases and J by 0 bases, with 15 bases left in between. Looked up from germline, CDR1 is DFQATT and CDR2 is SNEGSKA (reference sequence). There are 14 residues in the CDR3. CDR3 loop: CSARDSFSSYEQYF. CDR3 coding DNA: TGCAGTGCAAGGGACTCCTTCAGCTCCTACGAGCAGTACTTC.

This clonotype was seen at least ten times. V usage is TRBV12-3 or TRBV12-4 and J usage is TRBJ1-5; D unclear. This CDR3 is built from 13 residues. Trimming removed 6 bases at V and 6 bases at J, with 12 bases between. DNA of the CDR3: TGTGCCAGCAGCTTGAATGGCGGTCAGCCCCAGCATTTT. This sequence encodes CASSLNGGQPQHF.

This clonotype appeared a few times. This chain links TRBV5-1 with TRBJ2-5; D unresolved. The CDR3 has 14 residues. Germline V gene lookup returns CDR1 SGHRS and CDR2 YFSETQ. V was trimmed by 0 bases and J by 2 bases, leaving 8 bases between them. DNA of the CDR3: TGCGCCAGCAGCTTGGGCCGGCAGCAAGAGACCCAGTACTTC. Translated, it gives CASSLGRQQETQYF.

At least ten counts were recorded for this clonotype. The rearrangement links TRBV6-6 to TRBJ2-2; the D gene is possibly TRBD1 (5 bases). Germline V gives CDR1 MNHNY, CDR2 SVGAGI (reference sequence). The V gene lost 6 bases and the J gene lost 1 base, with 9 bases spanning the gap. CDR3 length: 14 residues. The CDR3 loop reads CASSPDRNTGELFF. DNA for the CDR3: TGTGCCAGCAGCCCTGACAGGAACACCGGGGAGCTGTTTTTT.

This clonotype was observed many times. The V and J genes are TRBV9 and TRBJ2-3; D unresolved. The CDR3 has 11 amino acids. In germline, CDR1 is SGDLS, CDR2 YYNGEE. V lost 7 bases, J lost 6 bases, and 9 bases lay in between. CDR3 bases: TGTGCCAGCTCAAACGGGGATACGCAGTATTTT. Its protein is CASSNGDTQYF.

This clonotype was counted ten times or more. The CDR3 DNA follows: TGTGCCAGCAGAACGGACAGGGGAGTAGGAAATGAGCAGTTCTTC. It codes for CASRTDRGVGNEQFF. The chain has TRBV6-5 and TRBJ2-1; 9 bases are a match to TRBD1. Per the germline V gene, CDR1 is MNHEY and CDR2 is SVGAGI. The CDR3 length is 15 residues. V shed 6 bases and J 7 bases; nucleotides not matched to a gene: 10.

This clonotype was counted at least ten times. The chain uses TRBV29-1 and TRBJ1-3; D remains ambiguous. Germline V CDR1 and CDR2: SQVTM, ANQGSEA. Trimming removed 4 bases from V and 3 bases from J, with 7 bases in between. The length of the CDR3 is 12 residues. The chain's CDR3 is CSVGLNGNTIYF. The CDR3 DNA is TGCAGCGTTGGTTTGAATGGAAACACCATATATTTT.

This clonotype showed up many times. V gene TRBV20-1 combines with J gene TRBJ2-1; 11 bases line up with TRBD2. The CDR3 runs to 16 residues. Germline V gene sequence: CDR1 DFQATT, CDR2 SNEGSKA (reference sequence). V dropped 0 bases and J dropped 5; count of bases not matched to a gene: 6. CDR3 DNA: TGCAGTGCTAGAGATCTCCTAGCGGGAGGAGACAATGAGCAGTTCTTC. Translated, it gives CSARDLLAGGDNEQFF.

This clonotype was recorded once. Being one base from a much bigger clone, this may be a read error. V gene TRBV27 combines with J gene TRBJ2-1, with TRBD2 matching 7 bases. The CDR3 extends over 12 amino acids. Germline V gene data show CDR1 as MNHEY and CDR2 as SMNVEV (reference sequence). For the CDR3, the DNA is TGTGACAGCAGTCATAGCGGGAATGAGCAGTTCTTC. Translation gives CDSSHSGNEQFF.

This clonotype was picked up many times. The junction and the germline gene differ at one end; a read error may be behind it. CDR3 nucleotides: TGTGCCAGCGGGGACAGGGGGGGCAATCAGCCCCAGAATTTT. Its translation: CASGDRGGNQPQNF. The chain employs TRBV6-5 and TRBJ1-5, with 11 bases that match TRBD1. The germline V gene encodes CDR1 MNHEY and CDR2 SVGAGI. CDR3 size: 14 residues.

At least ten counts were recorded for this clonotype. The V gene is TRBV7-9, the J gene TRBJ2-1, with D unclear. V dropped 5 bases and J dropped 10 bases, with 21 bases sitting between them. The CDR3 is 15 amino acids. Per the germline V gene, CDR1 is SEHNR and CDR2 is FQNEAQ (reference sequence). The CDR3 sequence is CASSPPYDLGREQFF. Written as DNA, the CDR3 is TGTGCCAGCAGCCCACCCTATGATCTGGGCAGGGAGCAGTTCTTC.

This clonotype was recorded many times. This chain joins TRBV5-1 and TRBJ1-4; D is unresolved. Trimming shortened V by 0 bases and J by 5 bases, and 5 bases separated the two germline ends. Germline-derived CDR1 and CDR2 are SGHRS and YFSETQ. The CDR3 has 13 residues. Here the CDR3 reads CASSLEDNEKLFF. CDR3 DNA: TGCGCCAGCAGCTTGGAGGACAATGAAAAACTGTTTTTT.

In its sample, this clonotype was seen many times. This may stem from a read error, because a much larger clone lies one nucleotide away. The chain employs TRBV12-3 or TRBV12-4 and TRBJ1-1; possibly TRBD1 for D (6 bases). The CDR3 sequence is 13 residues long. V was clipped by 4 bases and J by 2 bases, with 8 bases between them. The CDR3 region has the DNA TGTGCCAGCAGTTCGGGGACAAACACTGAAGCTTTCTTT. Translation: CASSSGTNTEAFF.

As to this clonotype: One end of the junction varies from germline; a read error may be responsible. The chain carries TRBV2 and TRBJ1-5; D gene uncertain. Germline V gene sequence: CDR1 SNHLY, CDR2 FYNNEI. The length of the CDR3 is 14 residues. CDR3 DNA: TGTGCCAGCAGTGATCGGACGGGCAATCAGCCCCAGAATTTT. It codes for CASSDRTGNQPQNF.

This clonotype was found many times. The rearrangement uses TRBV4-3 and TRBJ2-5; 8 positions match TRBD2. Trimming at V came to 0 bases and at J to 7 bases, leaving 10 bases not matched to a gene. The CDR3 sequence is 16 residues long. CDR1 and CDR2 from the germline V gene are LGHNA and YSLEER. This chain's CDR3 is CASSQDSSGSGGTQYF. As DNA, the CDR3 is TGCGCCAGCAGCCAAGATTCTTCCGGGAGCGGGGGGACCCAGTACTTC.

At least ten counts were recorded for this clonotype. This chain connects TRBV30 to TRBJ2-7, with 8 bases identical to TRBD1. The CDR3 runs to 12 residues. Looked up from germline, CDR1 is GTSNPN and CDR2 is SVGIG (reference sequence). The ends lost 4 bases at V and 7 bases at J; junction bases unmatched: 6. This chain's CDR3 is CAWNDRGVEQYF. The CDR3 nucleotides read TGTGCCTGGAATGACAGGGGAGTTGAGCAGTACTTC. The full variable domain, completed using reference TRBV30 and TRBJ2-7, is SQTIHQWPATLVQPVGSPLSLECTVEGTSNPNLYWYRQAAGRGLQLLFYSVGIGQISSEVPQNLSASRPQDRQFILSSKKLLLSDSGFYLCAWNDRGVEQYFGPGTRLTVT.